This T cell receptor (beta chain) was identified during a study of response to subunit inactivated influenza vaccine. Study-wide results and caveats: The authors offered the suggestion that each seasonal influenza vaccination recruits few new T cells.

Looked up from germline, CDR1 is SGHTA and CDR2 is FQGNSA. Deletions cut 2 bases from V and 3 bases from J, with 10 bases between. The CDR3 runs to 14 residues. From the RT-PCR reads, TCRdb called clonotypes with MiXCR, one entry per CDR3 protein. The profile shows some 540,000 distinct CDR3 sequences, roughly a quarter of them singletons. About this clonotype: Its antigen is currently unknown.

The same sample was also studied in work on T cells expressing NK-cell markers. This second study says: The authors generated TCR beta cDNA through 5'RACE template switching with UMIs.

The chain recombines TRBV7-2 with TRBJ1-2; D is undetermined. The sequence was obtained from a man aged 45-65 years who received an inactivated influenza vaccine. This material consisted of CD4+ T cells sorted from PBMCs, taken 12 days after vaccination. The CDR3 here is CASSLSRGDYGYTF. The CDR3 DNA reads TGTGCCAGCAGCTTAAGTCGCGGGGACTATGGCTACACCTTC.